These T cell receptor beta chains were read from a single sample in a study of T cells in Graves' hyperthyroidism and ophthalmopathy. Each CDR3 protein is one row after TCRdb ran MiXCR on the multiplex PCR reads. The data show roughly 380,000 distinct CDR3 sequences, less than 15% seen once. What was sequenced was blood. The source of these receptors is a man aged 25 to 45 with Graves' hyperthyroidism that later progressed to Graves' ophthalmopathy. Each CDR3 is given with its conserved first and last residue. The order of the fields is CDR3 protein, CDR3 DNA, D gene, J gene, V gene, clone size. The D gene is left open where the match is weak. Clone size is given for some rows only: seen once, a few or many times, or a class if the clone is expanded.

CASSLGGRVSDLGMNTEAFF | TGTGCCAGCAGCTTGGGGGGCCGGGTATCGGACCTTGGCATGAACACTGAAGCTTTCTTT | . | TRBJ1-1 | TRBV5-5 | few
CSVRFTGDVEKLFF | TGCAGCGTCCGCTTCACAGGGGACGTTGAAAAACTGTTTTTT | TRBD1 | TRBJ1-4 | TRBV29-1 | .
CSARDRQGGNQPQHF | TGCAGTGCTAGAGATCGGCAGGGCGGCAATCAGCCCCAGCATTTT | . | TRBJ1-5 | TRBV20-1 | .
CASNGAGRNYGYTF | TGTGCCAGCAATGGAGCAGGACGGAACTATGGCTACACCTTC | . | TRBJ1-2 | TRBV6-1 | .
CASTTYRTGYYEQYF | TGTGCCAGCACTACTTACCGGACGGGGTACTACGAGCAGTACTTC | . | TRBJ2-7 | TRBV28 | few
CSARDRGGPLEQYF | TGCAGTGCTAGAGATAGGGGGGGACCGCTCGAGCAGTACTTC | . | TRBJ2-7 | TRBV20-1 | once
CASSLGATDTQYF | TGTGCCAGCAGTTTAGGGGCCACAGATACGCAGTATTTT | . | TRBJ2-3 | TRBV12-3/TRBV12-4 | many
CASGVGQPQHF | TGTGCCAGCGGGGTCGGTCAGCCCCAGCATTTT | . | TRBJ1-5 | TRBV28 | many
CASSPTTVREKLFF | TGCGCCAGCAGCCCAACGACAGTGCGGGAAAAACTGTTTTTT | . | TRBJ1-4 | TRBV5-1 | .
CASSQEGVGQPQHF | TGCGCCAGCAGCCAGGAGGGAGTAGGGCAGCCCCAGCATTTT | . | TRBJ1-5 | TRBV4-1 | .
CASSLDITDTQYF | TGTGCCAGCAGCTTAGATATAACAGATACGCAGTATTTT | . | TRBJ2-3 | TRBV11-2 | many
CASSGWEGEHQPQHF | TGTGCCAGCAGCGGCTGGGAGGGGGAACACCAGCCCCAGCATTTT | . | TRBJ1-5 | TRBV6-1 | many
CASSKPLGRGGELFF | TGTGCCAGCAGCAAACCCCTGGGGAGGGGCGGGGAGCTGTTTTTT | TRBD2 | TRBJ2-2 | TRBV11-2 | many
CASSPTGRIRAFF | TGTGCCAGCAGCCCGACCGGTCGTATAAGGGCTTTCTTT | . | TRBJ1-1 | TRBV28 | few
CASSWGGVTEAFF | TGTGCCAGCAGCTGGGGCGGGGTGACTGAAGCTTTCTTT | . | TRBJ1-1 | TRBV5-6 | many
CASSSAGQETQYF | TGTGCCAGCAGCTCAGCGGGTCAAGAGACCCAGTACTTC | . | TRBJ2-5 | TRBV3-1 | .
CASSVMGFPYNEQFF | TGTGCCAGCAGTGTAATGGGTTTTCCCTACAATGAGCAGTTCTTC | . | TRBJ2-1 | TRBV2 | many
CARSAGTGRDEKLFF | TGTGCCCGCAGTGCTGGGACAGGGCGGGATGAAAAACTGTTTTTT | TRBD1 | TRBJ1-4 | TRBV6-1 | once
CAISEPDRNIQYF | TGTGCCATCAGTGAGCCGGACAGAAACATTCAGTACTTC | . | TRBJ2-4 | TRBV10-3 | few
CASSEIRYNSPLHF | TGTGCCAGCAGTGAAATTCGGTATAATTCACCCCTCCACTTT | . | TRBJ1-6 | TRBV6-1 | few
CASPTPGTRGEETQYF | TGTGCCAGCCCCACCCCCGGGACCCGAGGGGAAGAGACCCAGTACTTC | . | TRBJ2-5 | TRBV2 | .
CATSRDRQTTYEQYF | TGTGCCACCAGCAGAGATCGACAGACTACCTACGAGCAGTACTTC | . | TRBJ2-7 | TRBV15 | .
CASSQGLSGGPDTQYF | TGTGCCAGCAGCCAAGGGCTTAGCGGGGGCCCGGATACGCAGTATTTT | TRBD2 | TRBJ2-3 | TRBV3-1 | many
CASSELWGGAQHF | TGTGCCAGCAGTGAGCTGTGGGGTGGAGCCCAGCATTTT | . | TRBJ1-5 | TRBV6-1 | few
CSAMVSGANVLTF | TGCAGTGCTATGGTCTCTGGGGCCAACGTCCTGACTTTC | . | TRBJ2-6 | TRBV20-1 | many